This T cell receptor beta chain originates from a study of shared clonotypes between healthy human individuals. Naive CD8 cells, CD45RO-negative and positively selected for CCR7, excluded terminally differentiated effector memory CD45RA+ cells. Each of the donors was a healthy adult who was HIV-negative and had not had a recent acute infection or vaccination. The length of the CDR3 is 14 residues. Per germline, CDR1 ENHRY and CDR2 SYGVKD. V dropped 6 bases and J dropped 7 bases, with 17 bases sitting between them. As for this clone: The antigen remains undetermined.

The study, taken as a whole, reports: Genetic and exposure-history diversity was limited by the small donor number.

Genomic DNA of each subset was evenly split across several immunoSEQ plates. Assay used: immunoSEQ multiplex PCR; TCRdb lists only in-frame clones, some missing. This table has 2 million to 2.5 million clones, over 85% appearing once. Sequenced sample: naive CD8+ T cells sorted from blood. The sequence was obtained from a man between 18 and 35 years old in good health. The chain combines TRBV10-3 with TRBJ2-3; D possibly corresponds to TRBD1 (6 bases). CDR3 nucleotide sequence: TGTGCCATCAGACGGGACACTCTAAACCATACGCAGTATTTT. Amino acids: CAIRRDTLNHTQYF.